The next 25 T cell receptor beta chains were all read from a single sample in a study of blood T cell repertoires in COVID-19. Method: immunoSEQ multiplex PCR; TCRdb's copy keeps in-frame clones and lacks some. The data show some 120,000 clones, about 87% seen once. The sample comprised peripheral blood. These receptors were obtained from a woman aged 55-75 years with acute or convalescent COVID-19.

V usage is TRBV6-1 and J usage is TRBJ2-7; D not resolved. The germline CDR1 and CDR2 sequences are MNHNS and SASEGT. Between the trimmed V and J ends, which lost 3 bases and 0 bases, there was a span of 6 bases. The CDR3 sequence is 13 residues long. The CDR3 sequence: CASSDHNSYEQYF. CDR3 nucleotide sequence: TGTGCCAGCAGTGATCACAACTCCTACGAGCAGTACTTC.

This chain links TRBV6-5 with TRBJ1-3; 8 bases fit TRBD1. This CDR3 is 15 amino acids long. Unmatched junction bases numbered 6, after V lost 6 bases and J lost 2 bases. From germline, CDR1 is MNHEY and CDR2 SVGAGI. Written as DNA, the CDR3 is TGTGCCAGCAGATCTCAGGGGGCCACTGGAAACACCATATATTTT. This encodes CASRSQGATGNTIYF.

In DNA, the CDR3 is TGCGCCAGCCACCCTGGGGACATTGGAACTGAAGCTTTCTTT. Protein: CASHPGDIGTEAFF. The chain uses TRBV5-1 and TRBJ1-1; possibly TRBD1 for D (6 bases). V gave up 7 bases and J gave up 5 bases, with 18 bases separating them. This CDR3 is 14 amino acids long. The germline V gene has CDR1 SGHRS and CDR2 YFSETQ.

The chain links TRBV28 to TRBJ1-1; D is ambiguous. CDR1 is MDHEN, CDR2 SYDVKM, per germline. The CDR3 has 11 amino acids. The V and J ends lost 5 bases and 6 bases respectively, with 7 bases between them. The CDR3 sequence is CASSETPEAFF. The CDR3 DNA follows: TGTGCCAGCAGTGAGACACCTGAAGCTTTCTTT.

This chain uses TRBV19 with TRBJ1-2; 8 bases agree with TRBD1. The J segment lost 4 bases and the V segment lost 4 bases, leaving 5 bases of the junction unmatched. This CDR3 comprises 14 residues. Germline values: CDR1 LNHDA, CDR2 SQIVND (reference sequence). CDR3 sequence reads: CASSTPGGAYGYTF. CDR3 nucleotides: TGTGCCAGTAGTACTCCAGGGGGCGCCTATGGCTACACCTTC. Drawing the rest from reference TRBV19 and TRBJ1-2, the complete variable domain is DGGITQSPKYLFRKEGQNVTLSCEQNLNHDAMYWYRQDPGQGLRLIYYSQIVNDFQKGDIAEGYSVSREKKESFPLTVTSAQKNPTAFYLCASSTPGGAYGYTFGSGTRLTVV.

This chain uses TRBV11-1 with TRBJ1-1, with D maybe TRBD1 (6 bases). This CDR3 comprises 13 residues. V lost 5 bases, J lost 8 bases, and 15 bases lay in between. Germline-derived CDR1 and CDR2 are SGHAT and FQDESV (reference sequence). CDR3 loop: CASSGLTGTEAFF. DNA of the CDR3: TGTGCCAGCAGCGGGCTCACAGGGACCGAAGCTTTCTTT.

V is TRBV7-6 and J is TRBJ2-7; the D is unclear. The CDR3 runs 11 residues. Germline lookup yields CDR1 SGHVS and CDR2 FNYEAQ. CDR3 bases: TGTGCCAGCAGCTTCCGCTACGAGCGGTACGTC. Residues: CASSFRYERYV.

The table lists this clone with a few counts. The chain uses TRBV20-1 and TRBJ2-5; D unresolved. CDR3 length: 11 residues. V was clipped by 7 bases and J by 4 bases, with 10 bases between them. CDR1 is DFQATT, CDR2 SNEGSKA, per germline (reference sequence). CDR3 residues: CSGAQAETQYF. CDR3 DNA: TGCAGTGGTGCCCAAGCAGAGACCCAGTACTTC.

The chain employs TRBV5-5 and TRBJ2-7; a possible D gene is TRBD1 (5 bases). The CDR3 extends over 14 amino acids. Trimming removed 0 bases from V and 4 bases from J, with 11 bases in between. Germline V gives CDR1 SGHKS, CDR2 YYEKEE (reference sequence). CDR3 protein: CASSLGQTPYEQYV. For the CDR3, the DNA is TGTGCCAGCAGCTTGGGACAGACCCCTTACGAGCAGTACGTC.

This clone has only one observation. This chain's CDR3 is CASSPAGSGYTF. The CDR3 DNA reads as TGTGCCAGCTCACCAGCGGGAAGTGGCTACACCTTC. V and J are TRBV18 and TRBJ1-2; D is unresolved. Germline CDR1 is KGHSH and CDR2 is LQKENI. V lost 2 bases and J lost 7, with 8 bases in between. CDR3 size: 12 residues.

The chain employs TRBV9 and TRBJ2-2; D ambiguous. The germline V gene has CDR1 SGDLS and CDR2 YYNGEE. The CDR3 covers 13 residues. Trimming left V 2 bases short and J 1 base short, with 3 bases between. CDR3 DNA sequence: TGTGCCAGCAGCGTGCGGAACACCGGGGAGCTGTTTTTT. Translation: CASSVRNTGELFF.

The chain employs TRBV19 and TRBJ1-2, with no clear D. This CDR3 is 13 amino acids long. V lost 6 bases, J lost 8 bases, and 16 bases lay in between. The germline gives CDR1 LNHDA, CDR2 SQIVND (reference sequence). CDR3 sequence: CASRASAIFGYTF. CDR3 DNA: TGTGCCAGTAGAGCGTCAGCCATATTCGGCTACACCTTC.

J is TRBJ2-7 and V is TRBV2; D is unclear. The germline gives CDR1 SNHLY, CDR2 FYNNEI. This CDR3 has 11 amino acids. V lost 4 bases and J lost 7, with 8 bases in between. CDR3 sequence (DNA): TGTGCCAGCAGTGCAACTCTAGAGCAGTACTTC. This codes for CASSATLEQYF.

The J gene is TRBJ1-2, the V gene TRBV6-5, with 7 bases lining up with TRBD1. Germline V gene lookup returns CDR1 MNHEY and CDR2 SVGAGI. The length of the CDR3 is 12 residues. V dropped 6 bases and J dropped 5; count of bases not matched to a gene: 3. This CDR3 reads CASSRGSYGYTF. Here the CDR3 DNA reads TGTGCCAGCAGCAGGGGGTCGTATGGCTACACCTTC.

The chain joins TRBV2 to TRBJ2-4, with 12 bases lining up with TRBD2. V lost 3 bases to trimming and J lost 7 bases; unmatched junction nucleotides: 7. CDR3 length equals 16 residues. CDR1 is SNHLY and CDR2 is FYNNEI in the germline V gene. The CDR3 loop reads CASSDSASGRGNIQYF. The CDR3 DNA reads as TGTGCCAGCAGTGACTCGGCTAGCGGGAGGGGGAACATTCAGTACTTC.

This sequence joins TRBV3-1 (or the pseudogene TRBV3-2) and TRBJ1-1; TRBD1 agrees at 10 bases. The CDR3 loop spans 13 amino acids. V gave up 2 bases and J gave up 9 bases; unmatched junction bases: 3. The germline V gene has CDR1 LGHDT and CDR2 YNNKEL (reference sequence). The CDR3 region has the DNA TGTGCCAGCAGCCAAATGGGACAGGGGAAAGCTTTCTTT. It translates to CASSQMGQGKAFF.

The V gene is TRBV7-9, the J gene TRBJ1-2; 9 positions agree with TRBD1. The V and J ends lost 0 bases and 7 bases, in that order; junction bases with no gene match: 3. This CDR3 contains 14 residues. Germline lookup yields CDR1 SEHNR and CDR2 FQNEAQ (reference sequence). The CDR3, as DNA: TGTGCCAGCAGCTTAGCGGGGACAGGGTCTGGCTACACCTTC. Amino acids: CASSLAGTGSGYTF.

The chain couples TRBV7-8 to TRBJ1-1, with D tentatively TRBD1 (6 bases). Germline assignment: CDR1 SGHVS and CDR2 FQNEAQ. The ends were cut back, 4 bases at V and 5 bases at J, with 14 bases in the middle. The CDR3 length is 14 residues. In nucleotides, the CDR3 is TGTGCCAGCAGCTCGGCAGGGGTGGGTACTGAAGCTTTCTTT. Protein: CASSSAGVGTEAFF.

This clone was seen only a few times. The chain combines TRBV5-1 with TRBJ2-3, with 13 bases aligning to TRBD2. Germline V gives CDR1 SGHRS, CDR2 YFSETQ. Germline trimming cut 4 bases from V and 6 bases from J; bases unmatched to any gene: 11. The CDR3 loop spans 17 amino acids. This CDR3 reads CASSPIAGTSGMDTQYF. The CDR3 DNA sequence: TGCGCCAGCAGCCCCATCGCCGGGACTAGCGGGATGGATACGCAGTATTTT.

The chain is built from TRBV5-4 and TRBJ1-4; 10 nucleotides line up with TRBD1. Germline V CDR1 and CDR2: SGHNT, YYREEE (reference sequence). V lost 3 bases and J lost 3; bases outside the gene matches: 2. The CDR3 has 15 amino acids. The CDR3 sequence is CASSSGTGANEKLFF. The CDR3 region has the DNA TGTGCCAGCAGCTCGGGGACAGGGGCTAATGAAAAACTGTTTTTT. Full variable domain (remainder filled in from reference TRBV5-4 and TRBJ1-4): ETGVTQSPTHLIKTRGQQVTLRCSSQSGHNTVSWYQQALGQGPQFIFQYYREEENGRGNFPPRFSGLQFPNYSSELNVNALELDDSALYLCASSSGTGANEKLFFGSGTQLSVL.

This chain uses TRBV11-2 with TRBJ2-1; 10 positions agree with TRBD2. The germline V gene encodes CDR1 SGHAT and CDR2 FQNNGV. This CDR3 comprises 15 residues. The J segment lost 8 bases and the V segment lost 1 base, leaving 5 bases of the junction unmatched. The CDR3 bases are TGTGCCAGCAGCTTAGTCACTAGCGGGAAGGATGAGCAGTTCTTC. This translates into CASSLVTSGKDEQFF.

This clone was detected once. V gene TRBV3-1 (or the pseudogene TRBV3-2) combines with J gene TRBJ2-1, with 12 positions matching TRBD2. CDR3 length: 16 residues. Germline lookup yields CDR1 LGHDT and CDR2 YNNKEL (reference sequence). V trimming: 0 bases; J trimming: 10 bases; junction bases outside the gene matches: 7. The CDR3 reads CASSQDLLAGGLEQFF. CDR3 nucleotides: TGTGCCAGCAGCCAAGATCTACTAGCGGGAGGCCTGGAGCAGTTCTTC.

This sequence joins TRBV20-1 and TRBJ2-1, with TRBD2 matching 11 bases. The CDR3 has 15 amino acids. The junction had 10 bases not matched to a gene; V was cut back by 3 bases and J by 9 bases. Germline CDR1 and CDR2: DFQATT and SNEGSKA (reference sequence). CDR3 protein: CSASRASGRRSEQFF. The DNA for the CDR3 is TGCAGTGCTAGTAGGGCTAGCGGGAGGAGGAGTGAGCAGTTCTTC.

The chain joins TRBV4-1 to TRBJ1-5, with D perhaps matching TRBD1 (5 bases). This CDR3 has 16 residues. Trimming removed 0 bases at V and 4 bases at J, with 13 bases between. The germline gives CDR1 MGHRA, CDR2 YSYEKL. The CDR3 coding sequence is TGCGCCAGCAGCCAAGATGGTGCGGGGGGTAATCAGCCCCAGCATTTT. As protein: CASSQDGAGGNQPQHF.

The rearrangement joins TRBV5-1 to TRBJ2-2; D might be TRBD1 (5 bases). V shed 5 bases and J shed 6 bases, with 14 bases lying between them. The CDR3 contains 14 residues. Germline assignment: CDR1 SGHRS and CDR2 YFSETQ. CDR3 residues: CASRMTAQAGELFF. DNA for the CDR3: TGCGCCAGCAGGATGACAGCCCAGGCCGGGGAGCTGTTTTTT.